This T cell receptor (beta chain) originates from a study of T cell responses to AZD1222 COVID-19 vaccine. Whole-study context: Analysis merged second doses at about 4 or about 12 weeks.

General observations from the study: White British donors predominated, females outnumbered males, and clonal diversity was possibly underestimated.

CDR1 is SGHTA and CDR2 is FQGTGA in the germline V gene. CDR3 length equals 13 residues. As regards this clone: Its specificity is unknown. A read error may produce the germline difference seen at one junction end.

The protocol was immunoSEQ multiplex PCR, while the TCRdb copy is restricted to in-frame clones and leaves out a portion. The profile shows more than 150,000 clones, around 93% of them singletons. The sample in question was peripheral blood, obtained on day 0 of AZD1222 vaccination. The TCR comes from an adult in good health. The chain carries TRBV7-3 and TRBJ2-1; D remains ambiguous. CDR3 amino acids: CVSSLMLGNEQFF. In DNA, the CDR3 is TGTGTCAGCAGCTTAATGTTGGGCAATGAGCAGTTCTTC.